What follows are 28 T cell receptor beta chains derived from one specimen sequenced in a study of neurological immune-mediated disorders. Time point of the sample: longitudinal time-point 3. TCRdb recomputed calls from the 5' RACE reads with MiXCR, one row per CDR3 protein. The profile covers roughly 100,000 distinct CDR3 sequences, with about 10% appearing a single time and approximately 3.1% taken by the ten largest. Input material: PBMCs. The receptor source for this set is a female donor with HTLV-1-associated myelopathy (HAM/TSP).

This clonotype was detected only a few times. CDR3: CSAQGVGNSPLHF. The CDR3, as DNA: TGCAGTGCTCAGGGTGTAGGCAATTCACCCCTCCACTTT. The genes are TRBV20-1 and TRBJ1-6; TRBD1 is a possible D gene (5 bases). CDR3 length: 13 amino acids. Trimming stripped 5 bases from V and 7 bases from J, with 12 bases between. CDR1 and CDR2 (germline): DFQATT, SNEGSKA (reference sequence).

This clonotype occurred many times. This chain joins TRBV7-8 and TRBJ2-7; TRBD1 matches at 8 bases. The CDR3 runs 17 residues. Germline V CDR1 and CDR2: SGHVS, FQNEAQ. The J segment lost 2 bases and the V segment lost 1 base, leaving 10 bases of the junction unmatched. The CDR3 nucleotides read TGTGCCAGCAGCTTAGTACCGGGACAGGACTCTACCTACGAGCAGTACTTC. It translates to CASSLVPGQDSTYEQYF.

In this sample, this clonotype turned up many times. The chain employs TRBV20-1 and TRBJ2-3, with D possibly TRBD2 on 6 matching bases. V lost 5 bases and J lost 2, with 14 bases in between. The CDR3 runs to 14 residues. CDR1 and CDR2 from the germline V gene are DFQATT and SNEGSKA (reference sequence). For the CDR3, the DNA is TGCAGTGCTCGTCGCGGGGCCTTCACAGATACGCAGTATTTT. It specifies CSARRGAFTDTQYF.

Note on this clonotype: A much more abundant neighbour one base away suggests this may be a read error. The chain joins TRBV20-1 to TRBJ2-1; the D is unclear. Germline CDR1 and CDR2: DFQATT and SNEGSKA (reference sequence). CDR3 length: 15 amino acids. The CDR3 DNA reads TGCAGTGCTAACCCCGGGCTTATGCCTTACAATGAGCCGTTCTTC. Encoded protein: CSANPGLMPYNEPFF.

This clonotype was picked up many times. The chain recombines TRBV20-1 with TRBJ2-1; 10 nucleotides agree with TRBD2. Unmatched junction bases numbered 5, after V lost 4 bases and J lost 5 bases. Germline CDR1 is DFQATT and CDR2 is SNEGSKA (reference sequence). The CDR3 runs to 14 residues. Here the CDR3 DNA reads TGCAGTGCTACCAGCGGGGGGGTCAACAATGAGCAGTTCTTC. The encoded protein is CSATSGGVNNEQFF.

This clonotype was picked up a small number of times. V gene TRBV29-1 combines with J gene TRBJ2-7; 7 bases are a match to TRBD1. Germline assignment: CDR1 SQVTM and CDR2 ANQGSEA. The CDR3 is made up of 12 amino acids. V lost 6 bases and J lost 7; bases outside the gene matches: 9. The DNA for the CDR3 is TGCAGCGTGACAGGGCCCCTGGGGGAGCAGTACTTC. The encoded protein is CSVTGPLGEQYF.

Ten or more counts support this clonotype. V usage is TRBV6-1 and J usage is TRBJ2-7, with 9 bases matching TRBD1. Trimming cost V 10 bases and J 4 bases; bases outside gene matches: 11. Germline loops: CDR1 MNHNS, CDR2 SASEGT. CDR3 size: 14 residues. In nucleotides, the CDR3 is TGTGCCACCCGCCAGGGACAGGGTCAATACGAGCAGTACTTC. This codes for CATRQGQGQYEQYF.

This clonotype was detected many times. The rearrangement joins TRBV7-2 to TRBJ2-3, with D uncertain. Germline-derived CDR1 and CDR2 are SGHTA and FQGNSA. Trimming stripped 6 bases from V and 4 bases from J, with 8 bases between. This CDR3 is built from 12 residues. The CDR3: CASSRTADTQYF. DNA of the CDR3: TGTGCCAGCAGTCGAACAGCAGATACGCAGTATTTT.

This clonotype came up many times. The CDR3 spells CASSQGYSGANVLTF. In DNA form, the CDR3 reads TGTGCCAGCAGCCAAGGATACTCTGGGGCCAACGTCCTGACTTTC. V and J are TRBV4-2 and TRBJ2-6; D ambiguous. Germline CDR1 is LGHNA and CDR2 is YNFKEQ. The CDR3 spans 15 residues. Trimming removed 1 base from V and 0 bases from J, with 4 bases in between.

This clonotype has at least ten counts. The chain recombines TRBV18 with TRBJ2-2; no clear D gene. CDR3 length: 14 residues. Germline lookup yields CDR1 KGHSH and CDR2 LQKENI. V lost 5 bases and J 1 base, leaving 8 bases between the germline ends. CDR3 amino acids: CASSSPLNTGELFF. The CDR3 DNA sequence: TGTGCCAGCTCATCCCCCCTGAACACCGGGGAGCTGTTTTTT.

This clonotype was observed many times. The chain is built from TRBV12-3 or TRBV12-4 and TRBJ1-2; 7 nucleotides line up with TRBD1. Unmatched junction bases numbered 14, after V lost 5 bases and J lost 8 bases. The CDR3 contains 15 residues. CDR3 nucleotide sequence: TGTGCCAGCAGTCCACTTCTCGGGACAGTGCGAGGCTACACCTTC. It is translated as CASSPLLGTVRGYTF.

This clonotype showed up many times. J is TRBJ2-3 and V is TRBV5-1; 9 bases agree with TRBD2. The germline CDR1 and CDR2 sequences are SGHRS and YFSETQ. The CDR3 totals 15 residues. V lost 3 bases, J lost 5 bases, and 7 bases stayed unmatched. The CDR3 protein is CASSSLRGGGDTQYF. Written as DNA, the CDR3 is TGCGCCAGCAGCTCCTTGCGGGGGGGTGGAGATACGCAGTATTTT.

At least ten counts were recorded for this clonotype. The chain recombines TRBV7-9 with TRBJ2-1; a possible D gene is TRBD1 (5 bases). V lost 6 bases, J lost 7 bases, and 10 bases lay in between. Looked up from germline, CDR1 is SEHNR and CDR2 is FQNEAQ (reference sequence). The CDR3 totals 12 residues. CDR3 protein: CASRFDSNEQFF. Written as DNA, the CDR3 is TGTGCCAGCAGATTTGACAGTAATGAGCAGTTCTTC. The full variable domain, rest sourced from reference TRBV7-9 and TRBJ2-1, is DTGVSQNPRHKITKRGQNVTFRCDPISEHNRLYWYRQTLGQGPEFLTYFQNEAQLEKSRLLSDRFSAERPKGSFSTLEIQRTEQGDSAMYLCASRFDSNEQFFGPGTRLTVL.

This clonotype was seen at least ten times. This chain joins TRBV10-1 and TRBJ2-7; 7 bases line up with TRBD2. Germline trimming cut 3 bases from V and 1 base from J; bases unmatched to any gene: 3. The CDR3 is 14 residues long. The germline V gene has CDR1 WNHNN and CDR2 SYGVQD (reference sequence). CDR3: CASSDSGTSYEQYF. In nucleotides, the CDR3 is TGCGCCAGCAGTGACAGCGGGACTTCCTACGAGCAGTACTTC.

This clonotype was seen at least ten times. The chain couples TRBV7-8 to TRBJ2-7; TRBD1 or TRBD2 may be the D gene (6 bases each). This CDR3 comprises 15 residues. In germline, CDR1 is SGHVS, CDR2 FQNEAQ. Trimming took off 5 bases at V and 1 base at J, with 15 bases between the two ends. In nucleotides, the CDR3 is TGTGCCAGCAGCCCCGGGGGCGGCGCTTCCTACGAGCAGTACTTC. It translates to CASSPGGGASYEQYF. The full variable domain, with the rest looked up from reference TRBV7-8 and TRBJ2-7, is GAGVSQSPRYKVAKRGQDVALRCDPISGHVSLFWYQQALGQGPEFLTYFQNEAQLDKSGLPSDRFFAERPEGSVSTLKIQRTQQEDSAVYLCASSPGGGASYEQYFGPGTRLTVT.

Notes on this clonotype: This may be a read error: a much more frequent sequence differs by one nucleotide. This rearrangement joins TRBV27 to TRBJ2-3, with a possible D match to TRBD2 (5 bases). Trimming took off 3 bases at V and 3 bases at J, with 10 bases between the two ends. CDR1 and CDR2 (germline): MNHEY, SMNVEV (reference sequence). The CDR3 length is 14 residues. The CDR3 protein is CASSLKWRTDTQYF. CDR3 sequence (DNA): TGTGCCAGCAGTTTGAAATGGAGGACAGATACGCAGTATTTT.

This clonotype occurred many times. The rearrangement joins TRBV3-1 to TRBJ2-7, with D possibly being TRBD2 (5 bases). The V gene's germline CDR1 is LGHDT and CDR2 YNNKEL (reference sequence). The CDR3 contains 12 residues. Trimming took 3 bases from V and 9 from J, leaving 12 bases between them. CDR3 amino acids: CASSHTRAGQYF. In DNA form, the CDR3 reads TGTGCCAGCAGCCATACTAGAGCAGGGCAGTACTTC.

This clonotype showed up many times. V usage is TRBV5-1 and J usage is TRBJ2-7; TRBD2 is a possible D gene (6 bases). V gave up 3 bases and J gave up 4 bases, with 17 bases separating them. Germline assignment: CDR1 SGHRS and CDR2 YFSETQ. The CDR3 runs to 15 residues. CDR3: CASSSLGLTGYEQYF. CDR3 nucleotides: TGCGCCAGCAGCTCCCTCGGACTAACCGGTTACGAGCAGTACTTC.

This clonotype was seen at least ten times. The chain uses TRBV20-1 and TRBJ2-3, with D tentatively TRBD2 (7 bases). V was clipped by 5 bases and J by 4 bases, with 16 bases between them. The germline gives CDR1 DFQATT, CDR2 SNEGSKA (reference sequence). CDR3 length: 14 amino acids. CDR3 amino acids: CSAYGGPDADTQYF. CDR3 nucleotides: TGCAGTGCTTACGGGGGGCCGGACGCAGATACGCAGTATTTT.

This clonotype was counted ten times or more. The chain joins TRBV7-3 to TRBJ1-1; no clear D. The CDR3 is 13 amino acids. The germline V gene encodes CDR1 SGHTA and CDR2 FQGTGA. The V end was cut by 4 bases, the J end by 1 base, with 7 bases between. CDR3 in DNA: TGTGCCAGCAGCTACCAGGAGAACACTGAAGCTTTCTTT. It is translated as CASSYQENTEAFF.

In its sample, this clonotype was seen a few times. The J gene is TRBJ1-3, the V gene TRBV28, with D unclear. The CDR3 extends over 14 amino acids. Germline V gene sequence: CDR1 MDHEN, CDR2 SYDVKM. Trimming took 6 bases from V and 2 from J, leaving 11 bases between them. The CDR3 DNA sequence: TGTGCCAGCAGGCGGCAACCCACTGGAAACACCATATATTTT. Protein: CASRRQPTGNTIYF.

This clonotype occurred many times. This chain connects TRBV5-1 to TRBJ2-1, with TRBD2 matching 13 bases. This CDR3 region has 18 residues. Per germline, CDR1 SGHRS and CDR2 YFSETQ. The trim removed 4 bases at V and 5 bases at J, leaving 12 bases unmatched. In DNA form, the CDR3 reads TGCGCCAGCAGCCCACGGTTGGGTACTAGCGGGGGGGACAATGAGCAGTTCTTC. Protein: CASSPRLGTSGGDNEQFF.

This clonotype was recorded a few times. Being one base from a much bigger clone, this may be a read error. The chain is built from TRBV5-1 and TRBJ2-6; either TRBD1 or TRBD2 may fit D (5 bases each). In germline, CDR1 is SGHRS, CDR2 YFSETQ. This CDR3 contains 16 residues. The CDR3 sequence is CASSFKGSSEANVLTF. In nucleotides, the CDR3 is TGCGCCAGCAGCTTCAAGGGGAGCTCTGAGGCCAACGTCCTGACTTTC.

This clonotype was found many times. The genes are TRBV7-2 and TRBJ2-5; D is unclear. This CDR3 region has 12 residues. Trimming left V 5 bases short and J 7 bases short, with 11 bases between. Germline lookup yields CDR1 SGHTA and CDR2 FQGNSA. As DNA, the CDR3 is TGTGCCAGCAGCGACTCCCTTGGGACCCAGTACTTC. It translates to CASSDSLGTQYF.

This clonotype was detected many times. The rearrangement uses TRBV10-3 and TRBJ1-5; D possibly corresponds to TRBD1 (6 bases). Deletions cut 6 bases from V and 8 bases from J, with 26 bases between. There are 17 residues in the CDR3. From germline, CDR1 is ENHRY and CDR2 SYGVKD. The DNA for the CDR3 is TGTGCCATCAGCCCCAATAAGGGCAGGGGCCTGGAGGAGCCCCAGCATTTT. Amino acids: CAISPNKGRGLEEPQHF.

This clonotype has at least ten counts. The chain joins TRBV5-1 to TRBJ2-7; perhaps TRBD2 as D (6 bases). Germline V gene sequence: CDR1 SGHRS, CDR2 YFSETQ. The germline V and J ends were trimmed by 7 bases and 2 bases, with 19 bases remaining between them. The CDR3 consists of 15 residues. CDR3 sequence reads: CASAPTGSRPYEQYF. The CDR3 nucleotides read TGCGCCAGCGCTCCTACCGGGAGCCGACCCTACGAGCAGTACTTC.

This clonotype has at least ten counts. The chain combines TRBV6-1 with TRBJ1-2, with 7 bases fitting TRBD1. This CDR3 spans 15 amino acids. CDR1 is MNHNS and CDR2 is SASEGT in the germline V gene. The junction had 6 bases not matched to a gene; V was cut back by 1 base and J by 4 bases. The CDR3 bases are TGTGCCAGCAGTGAAGTGGGTCGGGACAGCTATGGCTACACCTTC. Its protein product is CASSEVGRDSYGYTF.

This clonotype has a handful of counts. The chain carries TRBV12-3 or TRBV12-4 and TRBJ1-6; TRBD1 might be the D (5 bases). The germline V and J ends were trimmed by 8 bases and 8 bases, with 16 bases remaining between them. The CDR3 length is 14 residues. Here the CDR3 DNA reads TGTGCCAGCGTCCGTCAGGGTATGGATTCACCCCTCCACTTT. Protein product: CASVRQGMDSPLHF.